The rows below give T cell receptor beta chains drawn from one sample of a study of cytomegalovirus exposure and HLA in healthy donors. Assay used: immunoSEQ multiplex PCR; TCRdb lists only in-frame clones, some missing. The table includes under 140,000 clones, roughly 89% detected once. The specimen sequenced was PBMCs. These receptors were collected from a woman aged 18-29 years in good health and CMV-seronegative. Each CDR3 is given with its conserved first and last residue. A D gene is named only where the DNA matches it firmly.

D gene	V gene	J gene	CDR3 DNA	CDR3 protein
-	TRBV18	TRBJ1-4	TGTGCCAGCTCAGCTAACAGGGTTACTAATGAAAAACTGTTTTTT	CASSANRVTNEKLFF
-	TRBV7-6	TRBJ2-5	TGTGCCAGCAGCTTGACCGCGACAGGCCCCCAGTACTTC	CASSLTATGPQYF
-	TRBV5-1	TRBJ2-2	TGCGCCAGCAGCCTCCGGGACAAGAACACCGGGGAGCTGTTTTTT	CASSLRDKNTGELFF
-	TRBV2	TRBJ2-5	TGTGCCAGCAGTGAAAAGGTGGTTTGGACAGCCCCTGGGACCCAGTACTTC	CASSEKVVWTAPGTQYF
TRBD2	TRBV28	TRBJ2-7	TGTGCCACCAAGGGGGATGCTAGCGGGAGTAATGAGCAGTACTTC	CATKGDASGSNEQYF
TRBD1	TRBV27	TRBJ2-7	TGTGCCAGCAGTTCCGGACAGGAGTCCTACGAGCAGTACTTC	CASSSGQESYEQYF
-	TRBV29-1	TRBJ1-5	TGCAGCCTTGAGGGGGGGCGTAAAGATCAGCCCCAGCATTTT	CSLEGGRKDQPQHF
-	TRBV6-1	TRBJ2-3	TGTGCCAGCAGTGAAGGGGTGAGGGCGGCCACAGATACGCAGTATTTT	CASSEGVRAATDTQYF
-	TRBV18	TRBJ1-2	TGTGCCAGCTCAGCAGCCGACGGGTATGGCTACACCTTC	CASSAADGYGYTF
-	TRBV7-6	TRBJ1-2	TGTGCCAGCAGCTTAGCCCCTGGACAGTTGGGTGGCTACACCTTC	CASSLAPGQLGGYTF
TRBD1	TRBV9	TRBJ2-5	TGTGCCAGCAGCGTAGAGGGACAGGGGTCGGAGACCCAGTACTTC	CASSVEGQGSETQYF
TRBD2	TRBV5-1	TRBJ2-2	TGCGCCAGCAGCTTGGCCGCTAGCGGGAACACCGGGGAGCTGTTTTTT	CASSLAASGNTGELFF